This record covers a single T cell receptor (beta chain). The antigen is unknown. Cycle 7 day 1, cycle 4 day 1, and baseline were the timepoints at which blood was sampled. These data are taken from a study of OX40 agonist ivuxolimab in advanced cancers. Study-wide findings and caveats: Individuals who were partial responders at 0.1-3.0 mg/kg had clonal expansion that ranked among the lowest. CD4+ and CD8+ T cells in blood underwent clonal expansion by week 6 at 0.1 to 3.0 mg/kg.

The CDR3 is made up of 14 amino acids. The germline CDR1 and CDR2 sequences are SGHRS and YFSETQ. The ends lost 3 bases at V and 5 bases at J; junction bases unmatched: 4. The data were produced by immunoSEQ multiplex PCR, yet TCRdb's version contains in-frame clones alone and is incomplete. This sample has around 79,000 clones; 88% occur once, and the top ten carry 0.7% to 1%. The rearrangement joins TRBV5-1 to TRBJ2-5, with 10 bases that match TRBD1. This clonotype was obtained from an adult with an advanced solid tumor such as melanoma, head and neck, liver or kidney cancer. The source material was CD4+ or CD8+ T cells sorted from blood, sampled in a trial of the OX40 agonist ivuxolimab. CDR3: CASSSGQGFETQYF. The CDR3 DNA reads TGCGCCAGCAGCTCGGGACAGGGGTTTGAGACCCAGTACTTC.